The T cell receptor (beta chain) described here comes from a study of blood T cell repertoires in COVID-19. Background on the study: Acute and convalescent COVID-19 samples came from the United States, Italy and Spain. T cells, B-cell-depleted T cells, or PBMCs provided the cDNA or gDNA that served as material.

This clone was found once. In the original workflow: Amplification from reference gene primers served as the basis for estimated nucleated cell counts. Repertoires were generated with immunoSEQ multiplex PCR, while TCRdb's copy carries only in-frame clones and drops some. The V and J calls and clone size were taken over from that table, and D and trimming were inferred from the DNA. The table includes some 120,000 clones, about 83% detected once. This sequence was found in a woman aged 45-65 years with acute or convalescent COVID-19. The sequencing sample was made of peripheral blood.

CDR3 region: CASSLQTGLAGRNEQFF. CDR3 in DNA: TGTGCCAGCAGCTTACAAACGGGACTAGCGGGGCGGAATGAGCAGTTCTTC. The chain employs TRBV11-3 and TRBJ2-1, with 13 bases identical to TRBD2. V gave up 2 bases and J gave up 7 bases; unmatched junction bases: 8. Germline loops: CDR1 SGHNT, CDR2 YENEEA. CDR3 size: 17 residues.